This entry features one TCR beta chain sequence. Its target is unknown. These data originate in a study of T cell responses to AZD1222 COVID-19 vaccine. Study results and caveats: Repertoires were collected only later (after the peak T cell response had occurred). Regions left unmutated in variants are reportedly the target of nearly half of spike-specific TCRs. Dominant CD4 TCR responses targeted spike regions 160-218 and 743-854.

Measured with immunoSEQ multiplex PCR; TCRdb has only the in-frame clones, and not every one. The table has some 110,000 clones, 90% seen once. This CDR3 has 14 amino acids. CDR1 is SGHDT and CDR2 is YYEEEE in the germline V gene. V lost 4 bases and J lost 8, with 18 bases in between. This specimen consisted of peripheral blood, obtained on day 0 of AZD1222 vaccination. The TCR sequence derives from an adult in good health. The chain uses TRBV5-6 and TRBJ1-2; D is unclear. CDR3 sequence: CASSQEGRRRGYTF. The DNA for the CDR3 is TGTGCCAGCAGCCAGGAGGGCAGACGAAGGGGCTACACCTTC.